This T cell receptor (beta chain) came from a study of lymphopenia after photon versus proton radiotherapy (dated by TCRdb to between 2017 and 2020). Some background on the complete study: The immunological effects of photon versus proton radiation therapy were compared in patients with gastrointestinal tumors who developed high-grade lymphopenia. The cohort included 20 or so patients with gastrointestinal tumors who developed lymphopenia after receiving either photon or proton therapy. The goal of the study was to describe how the two radiation modalities differ in their effects on the immune system. What the study reported, not specific to this receptor: During treatment, patients who received photon therapy lost naive T cells and TCR diversity and gained effector/memory populations, whereas patients who received proton therapy remained relatively stable. The survival association was assessed only in patients who died, and the authors presented better survival with proton therapy as a possibility rather than a demonstrated result. After the lymphocyte count nadir, photon-treated repertoires showed oligoclonal expansion, especially of CD8+ Temra cells, which drove the drop in diversity. Among patients across the cohort who died, overall survival time showed an inverse correlation with a larger post-nadir drop in TCR diversity.

Remarks on this clone: It has no known antigen specificity. Base qualities are not recorded, but no much larger clone differs from it by a single base.

Libraries came from the immunoSEQ multiplex PCR assay. T cell repertoires were profiled with deep sequencing of rearranged TCR beta loci together with multiparametric flow cytometry. TCRdb took over this immuneACCESS table, retaining in-frame rearrangements with V and J assigned. Such tables are incomplete; in checked studies, under half of the missing clones stem from an unresolved V gene, and the remainder is unexplained. The sample data list 75,000 or so clones, and 80% to 90% of these were observed just once. Around 1.4% of the sample is held by the ten biggest clonotypes. From its cysteine to its phenylalanine, the CDR3 spans 14 amino acids. Left in the record is the CDR3 DNA by itself, 42 bases read in frame from the first base. The germline V gene sets CDR1 to MNHNS and CDR2 to SASEGT. Trimming costs V 5 bases and J 2 bases, and their ends lie 13 bases apart.

The material sequenced was peripheral blood, taken from a patient treated with proton-based radiotherapy. The receptor comes from a man in his fifties or sixties with pancreatic cancer. This receptor chain uses TRBV6-1 and TRBJ2-7; 6 matching bases give a weak D call of TRBD2. The CDR3 corresponds to CASSTHGGTYEQYF. The DNA sequence is TGTGCCAGCAGTACCCACGGGGGAACCTACGAGCAGTACTTC.